This entry lists 8 T cell receptor beta chains sequenced from one sample in a study of beta chain features in type 1 diabetes. Broader study findings: TCRB CDR3 length was moderately but significantly reduced in all four CD4+ subsets of Type 1 diabetes patients.

For these TCRs, the target antigens are not known. Expressed TCRB transcripts were sequenced after all isolated RNA was converted to cDNA. Profiled with immunoSEQ multiplex PCR; TCRdb holds only in-frame clones, not every one. The table includes 350,000 to 400,000 clones, 10% to 15% detected once. Material: naive CD4+ T cells from blood. The receptors were gathered from a woman under 30 with type 1 diabetes.

V gene TRBV12-2 combines with J gene TRBJ2-7; the table's D call of TRBD2 was not tested on the DNA. TRBV12-2 is assigned pseudogene status. The CDR3 sequence is 14 residues long. The CDR3 loop is CARGTSGGTYEQYF. The CDR3 DNA sequence: TGTGCAAGGGGGACTAGCGGGGGAACCTACGAGCAGTACTTC.

The rearrangement links TRBV4-1 to TRBJ1-2; 10 bases map to TRBD1. V was clipped by 2 bases and J by 4 bases; unmatched bases: 10. The CDR3 extends over 17 amino acids. In germline, CDR1 is MGHRA, CDR2 YSYEKL. The CDR3 spells CASSQLGQGKASYGYTF. Here the CDR3 DNA reads TGCGCCAGCAGCCAACTGGGACAGGGGAAAGCGAGCTATGGCTACACCTTC.

This sequence joins TRBV6-5 and TRBJ2-7; D not resolved. V lost 6 bases and J lost 0, with 9 bases in between. The CDR3 loop spans 13 amino acids. Per germline, CDR1 MNHEY and CDR2 SVGAGI. CDR3 protein: CASRQPSSYEQYF. As DNA, the CDR3 is TGTGCCAGCAGACAGCCCAGCTCCTACGAGCAGTACTTC.

The genes are TRBV10-3 and TRBJ2-5; D gene unclear. Germline CDR1 is ENHRY and CDR2 is SYGVKD. Between the trimmed V and J ends, which lost 0 bases and 1 base, there was a span of 12 bases. The CDR3 consists of 16 residues. Here the CDR3 reads CAISESVSPIQETQYF. CDR3 bases: TGTGCCATCAGTGAGTCTGTCAGTCCGATCCAAGAGACCCAGTACTTC.

This clone came up a few times. V usage is TRBV19 and J usage is TRBJ2-2, with 10 nucleotides matching TRBD1. The CDR3 consists of 14 residues. V trimming: 10 bases; J trimming: 1 base; junction bases outside the gene matches: 3. The germline V gene has CDR1 LNHDA and CDR2 SQIVND (reference sequence). The CDR3 is CATRTGGNTGELFF. In nucleotides, the CDR3 is TGTGCCACGAGGACAGGGGGGAACACCGGGGAGCTGTTTTTT.

The chain recombines TRBV5-1 with TRBJ1-2; D ambiguous. The V gene's germline CDR1 is SGHRS and CDR2 YFSETQ. The V gene lost 0 bases and the J gene lost 0 bases, with 6 bases spanning the gap. The CDR3 is 14 residues long. The CDR3 region has the DNA TGCGCCAGCAGCTTGGAATCGGCTAACTATGGCTACACCTTC. Amino acids: CASSLESANYGYTF.

This clone was seen a handful of times. The V and J genes are TRBV21-1 and TRBJ2-5; the table names TRBD1, a call not compared with the DNA. TRBV21-1 is a recognized pseudogene. The CDR3 consists of 16 residues. The CDR3 spells CASSKARGTGQETQYF. CDR3 bases: TGTGCCAGCAGCAAAGCTCGGGGGACAGGTCAAGAGACCCAGTACTTC.

This clone was detected a few times. This chain's CDR3 is CSVPGLAGRETQYF. The CDR3, as DNA: TGCAGCGTCCCGGGACTAGCGGGGAGAGAGACCCAGTACTTC. The gene calls are TRBV29-1 and TRBJ2-5, with TRBD2 matching 13 bases. J was trimmed by 4 bases and V by 6 bases; bases with no gene match: 5. Germline values: CDR1 SQVTM, CDR2 ANQGSEA. The CDR3 loop spans 14 amino acids.